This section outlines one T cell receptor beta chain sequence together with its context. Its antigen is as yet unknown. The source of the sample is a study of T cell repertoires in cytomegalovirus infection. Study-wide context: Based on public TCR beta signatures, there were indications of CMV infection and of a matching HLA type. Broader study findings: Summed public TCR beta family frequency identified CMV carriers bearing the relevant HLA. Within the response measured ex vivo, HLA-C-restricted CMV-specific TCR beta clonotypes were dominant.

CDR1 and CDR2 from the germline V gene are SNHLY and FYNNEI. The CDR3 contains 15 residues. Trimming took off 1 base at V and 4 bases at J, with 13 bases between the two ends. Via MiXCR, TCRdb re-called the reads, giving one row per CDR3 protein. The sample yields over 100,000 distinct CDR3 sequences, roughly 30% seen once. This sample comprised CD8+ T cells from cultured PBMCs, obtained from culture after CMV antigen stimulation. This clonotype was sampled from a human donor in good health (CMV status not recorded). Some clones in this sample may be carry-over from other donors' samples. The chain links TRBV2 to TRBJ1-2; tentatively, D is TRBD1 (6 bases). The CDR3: CASSEETGASYGYTF. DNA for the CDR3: TGTGCCAGCAGTGAAGAGACGGGGGCAAGCTATGGCTACACCTTC. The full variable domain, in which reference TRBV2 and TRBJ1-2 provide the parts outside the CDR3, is EPEVTQTPSHQVTQMGQEVILRCVPISNHLYFYWYRQILGQKVEFLVSFYNNEISEKSEIFDDQFSVERPDGSNFTLKIRSTKLEDSAMYFCASSEETGASYGYTFGSGTRLTVV.